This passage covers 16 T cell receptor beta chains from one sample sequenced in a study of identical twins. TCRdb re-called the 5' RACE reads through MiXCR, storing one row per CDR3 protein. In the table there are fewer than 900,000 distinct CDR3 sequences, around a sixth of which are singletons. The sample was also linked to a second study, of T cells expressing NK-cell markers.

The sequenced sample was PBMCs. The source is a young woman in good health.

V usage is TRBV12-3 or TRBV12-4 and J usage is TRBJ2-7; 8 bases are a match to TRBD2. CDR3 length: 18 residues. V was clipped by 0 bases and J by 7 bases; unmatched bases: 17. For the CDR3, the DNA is TGTGCCAGCAGTTTAGCGCGGGCGGGGGGCTCCCCCGACAAAGAGCAGTACTTC. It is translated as CASSLARAGGSPDKEQYF.

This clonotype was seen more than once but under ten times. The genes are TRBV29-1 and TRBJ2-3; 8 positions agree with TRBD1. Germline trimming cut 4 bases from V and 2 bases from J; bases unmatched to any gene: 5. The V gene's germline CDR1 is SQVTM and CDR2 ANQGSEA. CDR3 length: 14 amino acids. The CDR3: CSVGTGGNTDTQYF. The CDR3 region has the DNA TGCAGCGTTGGCACAGGGGGGAACACAGATACGCAGTATTTT.

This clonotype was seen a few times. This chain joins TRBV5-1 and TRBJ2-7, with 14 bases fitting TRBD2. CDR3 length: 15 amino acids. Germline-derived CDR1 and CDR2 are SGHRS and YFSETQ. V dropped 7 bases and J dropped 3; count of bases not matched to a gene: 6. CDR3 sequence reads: CASGLAGGGRYEQYF. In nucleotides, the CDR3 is TGCGCCAGCGGACTAGCGGGAGGAGGACGCTACGAGCAGTACTTC.

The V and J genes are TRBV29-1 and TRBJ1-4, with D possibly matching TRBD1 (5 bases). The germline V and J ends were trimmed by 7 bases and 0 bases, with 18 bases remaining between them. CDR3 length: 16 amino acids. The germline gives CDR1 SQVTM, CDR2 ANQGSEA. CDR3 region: CSAGGLQGATNEKLFF. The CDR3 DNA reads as TGCAGCGCTGGCGGGCTTCAGGGCGCAACTAATGAAAAACTGTTTTTT.

Here the CDR3 reads CASSLYWTGYDEQFF. The CDR3 DNA is TGCGCCAGCAGCTTGTATTGGACAGGGTACGATGAGCAGTTCTTC. The gene calls are TRBV5-1 and TRBJ2-1, with 8 positions matching TRBD1. V gave up 1 base and J gave up 8 bases; unmatched junction bases: 8. The CDR3 has 15 amino acids. Per germline, CDR1 SGHRS and CDR2 YFSETQ.

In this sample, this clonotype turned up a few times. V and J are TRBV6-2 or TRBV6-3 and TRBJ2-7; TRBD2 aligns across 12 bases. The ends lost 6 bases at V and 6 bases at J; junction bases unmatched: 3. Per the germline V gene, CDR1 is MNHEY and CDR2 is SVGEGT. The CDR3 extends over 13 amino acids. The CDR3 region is CASRTSGSGEQYF. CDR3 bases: TGTGCCAGCAGGACTAGCGGGAGTGGCGAGCAGTACTTC.

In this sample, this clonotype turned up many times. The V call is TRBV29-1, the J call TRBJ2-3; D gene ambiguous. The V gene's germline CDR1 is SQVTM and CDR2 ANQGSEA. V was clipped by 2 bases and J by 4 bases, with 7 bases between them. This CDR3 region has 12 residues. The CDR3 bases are TGCAGCGTTGAAACGCAGTCAGATACGCAGTATTTT. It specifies CSVETQSDTQYF.

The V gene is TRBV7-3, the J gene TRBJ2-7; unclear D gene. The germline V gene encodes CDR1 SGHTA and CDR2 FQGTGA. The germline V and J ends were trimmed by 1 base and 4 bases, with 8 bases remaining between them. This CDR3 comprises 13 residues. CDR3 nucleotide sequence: TGTGCCAGCAGCTTAAACCCCGGATACGAGCAGTACTTC. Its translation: CASSLNPGYEQYF.

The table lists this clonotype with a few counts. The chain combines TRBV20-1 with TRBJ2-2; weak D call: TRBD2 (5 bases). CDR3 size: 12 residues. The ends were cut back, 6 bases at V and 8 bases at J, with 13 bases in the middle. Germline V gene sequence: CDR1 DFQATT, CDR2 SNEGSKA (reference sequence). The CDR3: CSAREGPGELFF. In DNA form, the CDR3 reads TGCAGTGCCCGGGAAGGCCCGGGGGAGCTGTTTTTT.

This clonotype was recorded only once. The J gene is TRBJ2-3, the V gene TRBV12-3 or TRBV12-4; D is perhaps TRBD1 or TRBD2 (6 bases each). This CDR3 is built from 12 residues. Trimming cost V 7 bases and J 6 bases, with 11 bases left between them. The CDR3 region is CASTGAEDTQYF. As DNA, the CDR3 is TGTGCCAGCACGGGGGCAGAGGATACGCAGTATTTT.

The CDR3 sequence is CASSLLRLAGVGPYNEQFF. CDR3 DNA: TGTGCCAGCTCACTCTTAAGACTAGCGGGAGTGGGGCCCTACAATGAGCAGTTCTTC. The chain couples TRBV18 to TRBJ2-1; 12 bases map to TRBD2. V lost 4 bases, J lost 2 bases, and 12 bases stayed unmatched. CDR1 and CDR2 (germline): KGHSH, LQKENI. The CDR3 is 19 amino acids.

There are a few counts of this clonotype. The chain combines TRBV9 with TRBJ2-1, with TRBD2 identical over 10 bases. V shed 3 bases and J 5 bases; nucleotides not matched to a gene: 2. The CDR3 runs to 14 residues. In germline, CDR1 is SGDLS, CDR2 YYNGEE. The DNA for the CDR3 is TGTGCCAGCAGCGGGCTAGCGGGGGACAATGAGCAGTTCTTC. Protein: CASSGLAGDNEQFF.

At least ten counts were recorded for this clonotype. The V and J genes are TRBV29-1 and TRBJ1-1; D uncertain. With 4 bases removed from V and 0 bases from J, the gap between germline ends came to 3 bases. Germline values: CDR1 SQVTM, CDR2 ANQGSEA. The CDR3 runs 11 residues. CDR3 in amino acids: CSVVLNTEAFF. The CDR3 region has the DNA TGCAGCGTTGTCCTGAACACTGAAGCTTTCTTT.

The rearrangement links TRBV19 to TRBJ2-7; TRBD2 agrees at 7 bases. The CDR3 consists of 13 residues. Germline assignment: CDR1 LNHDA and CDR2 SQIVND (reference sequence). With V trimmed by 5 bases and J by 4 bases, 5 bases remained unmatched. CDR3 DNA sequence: TGTGCCAGTAGTCCGGGACTACGATACGAGCAGTACTTC. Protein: CASSPGLRYEQYF.

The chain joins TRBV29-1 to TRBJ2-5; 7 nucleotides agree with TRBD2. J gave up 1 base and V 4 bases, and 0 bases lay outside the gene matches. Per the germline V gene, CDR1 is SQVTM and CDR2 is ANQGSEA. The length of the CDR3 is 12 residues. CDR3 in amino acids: CSVVAGQETQYF. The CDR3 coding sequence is TGCAGCGTTGTAGCGGGCCAAGAGACCCAGTACTTC.

The CDR3 loop reads CASSYSIPVGQVAYEQYF. CDR3 nucleotide sequence: TGTGCCAGCAGTTACTCGATCCCCGTGGGACAGGTTGCCTACGAGCAGTACTTC. The chain combines TRBV6-5 with TRBJ2-7; 8 bases fit TRBD1. CDR3 size: 18 residues. The trim removed 0 bases at V and 2 bases at J, leaving 12 bases unmatched. CDR1 MNHEY and CDR2 SVGAGI come from the germline V gene.